This T cell receptor beta chain was identified in a study of cytomegalovirus exposure and HLA in healthy donors. Study results and limitations: Many donors carried some public TCRs, although rarity characterized most TCR sequences. Further analysis was carried out later, and it showed several of the most significant clusters appearing linked to common viral pathogens.

The primer mix had 60 Vbeta and 13 Jbeta primers. Measured with immunoSEQ multiplex PCR; TCRdb has only the in-frame clones, and not every one. The sample shows 95,000 to 100,000 clones, about 85% of them seen only once. The CDR3 contains 15 residues. V lost 2 bases, J lost 4 bases, and 14 bases lay in between. CDR1 and CDR2 from the germline V gene are SGHTA and FQGNSA. For this clone: Antigen specificity is unknown.

The clonotype was recovered from a young man in good health and CMV-seronegative. The gene calls are TRBV7-2 and TRBJ2-5, with D possibly TRBD2 on 5 matching bases. Sample: PBMCs. CDR3 in DNA: TGTGCCAGCAGCTTAACGGGGAGCTACGGAGAGACCCAGTACTTC. Encoded protein: CASSLTGSYGETQYF.